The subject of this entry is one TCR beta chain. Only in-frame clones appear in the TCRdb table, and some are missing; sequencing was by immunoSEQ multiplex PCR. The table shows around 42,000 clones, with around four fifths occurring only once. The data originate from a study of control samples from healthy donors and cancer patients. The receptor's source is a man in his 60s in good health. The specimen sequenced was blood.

CDR3 DNA: TGTGCCTGGAGCCGCGGACAGGGTGTCGCAGATACGCAGTATTTT. It codes for CAWSRGQGVADTQYF. The V gene is TRBV30, the J gene TRBJ2-3; 8 nucleotides agree with TRBD1. CDR1 and CDR2 (germline): GTSNPN, SVGIG (reference sequence). V lost 3 bases to trimming and J lost 4 bases; unmatched junction nucleotides: 9. The CDR3 is 15 amino acids.